Presented here are 2 T cell receptor beta chains from one specimen sequenced in a study of blood T cell repertoires in COVID-19. The assay was immunoSEQ multiplex PCR, and TCRdb's table has in-frame clones only and misses some. The sample records some 180,000 clones, around 85% being singletons. Sequenced: peripheral blood. These receptors originate from a woman over 75 with COVID-19, enrolled during active disease.

The V gene is TRBV3-1 (or the pseudogene TRBV3-2), the J gene TRBJ1-2; the D gene is possibly TRBD1 (5 bases). Germline assignment: CDR1 LGHDT and CDR2 YNNKEL (reference sequence). The ends were cut back, 4 bases at V and 2 bases at J, with 8 bases in the middle. CDR3 length: 13 residues. CDR3 DNA sequence: TGTGCCAGCAGCCCTTACAGGAACTATGGCTACACCTTC. It encodes CASSPYRNYGYTF.

J is TRBJ1-4 and V is TRBV7-9; TRBD1 matches 9 bases. Germline trimming cut 5 bases from V and 8 bases from J; bases unmatched to any gene: 6. The germline gives CDR1 SEHNR, CDR2 FQNEAQ (reference sequence). The CDR3 has 14 residues. The CDR3 spells CASSPGQGKEKLFF. CDR3 nucleotide sequence: TGTGCCAGCAGCCCGGGACAGGGCAAGGAAAAACTGTTTTTT.